The rows below give T cell receptor beta chains drawn from one sample of a study of shared clonotypes between healthy human individuals. Data came from immunoSEQ multiplex PCR; TCRdb stores just in-frame clones and leaves some out. This table has roughly 330,000 clones, approximately 79% appearing once. Sequenced: memory CD4+ T cells sorted from blood. Every receptor here comes from a man aged 25 to 45 in good health. Each CDR3 is given with its conserved first and last residue. A D gene is named only where the DNA matches it firmly. Not every row has a clone size; where given, it reads once, few, many or a size class.

clone size,CDR3 length,J gene,D gene,V gene,CDR3 DNA,CDR3 protein
.,16,TRBJ2-7,TRBD2,TRBV5-1,TGCGCCAGCAGCCTCACCGGGACTAGCGGATATTACGAGCAGTACTTC,CASSLTGTSGYYEQYF
.,15,TRBJ2-2,.,TRBV27,TGTGCCAGCCGGGGACTTGCTCTGAACACCGGGGAGCTGTTTTTT,CASRGLALNTGELFF
.,16,TRBJ2-2,.,TRBV28,TGTGCCAGCAGTTTATTCGACGGACCTCTCTCCGGGGAGCTGTTTTTT,CASSLFDGPLSGELFF
once,13,TRBJ2-7,.,TRBV2,TGTGCCAGCAACGAAGGTCCCCCCTACGAGCAGTACTTC,CASNEGPPYEQYF
.,14,TRBJ2-5,.,TRBV9,TGTGCCAGCAGCGTAGGAGTAGCTCAAGAGACCCAGTACTTC,CASSVGVAQETQYF
once,17,TRBJ2-6,.,TRBV5-5,TGTGCCAGCAGCTTGTTCCGGGAATACTCTGGGGCCAACGTCCTGACTTTC,CASSLFREYSGANVLTF
.,12,TRBJ2-5,.,TRBV18,TGTGCCAGCTCGTCGCTCGGTGAGACCCAGTACTTC,CASSSLGETQYF
.,13,TRBJ2-5,.,TRBV2,TGTGCCAGCAGTGATAACAGGGAAGAGACCCAGTACTTC,CASSDNREETQYF
.,14,TRBJ2-1,TRBD2,TRBV27,TGTGCCAGCAGTTTCCTGGGACTAGCGGCTGAGCAGTTCTTC,CASSFLGLAAEQFF
.,17,TRBJ2-7,TRBD2,TRBV27,TGTGCCAGCAGTTTAACTCCCCTAGCGGGGAATTCCTACGAGCAGTACTTC,CASSLTPLAGNSYEQYF
.,15,TRBJ2-7,.,TRBV30,TGTGCCTGGTTAAATCCGGGTCAATATCCCTACGAGCAGTACTTC,CAWLNPGQYPYEQYF
.,14,TRBJ2-5,.,TRBV5-4,TGTGCCAGCAGCTTGGTCCGCTACCCGGAGACCCAGTACTTC,CASSLVRYPETQYF
.,14,TRBJ1-1,.,TRBV6-1,TGTGCCAGCAGGTTCCTAGGGTCGTACACTGAAGCTTTCTTT,CASRFLGSYTEAFF
.,16,TRBJ1-3,.,TRBV27,TGTGCCAGCAGCCTTGGGGGGGGCCAATCTGGAAACACCATATATTTT,CASSLGGGQSGNTIYF
.,16,TRBJ2-1,TRBD1,TRBV5-4,TGTGCCAGCAGCTCATCCCCGGGACAGGGTGGTAATGAGCAGTTCTTC,CASSSSPGQGGNEQFF
.,13,TRBJ1-5,.,TRBV6-6,TGTGCCAGCCAGGAACACTCCAATCAGCCCCAGCATTTT,CASQEHSNQPQHF
.,16,TRBJ1-2,.,TRBV4-2,TGTGCCAGTAGCCAAGGCGTGGGGGACGGGGACTATGGCTACACCTTC,CASSQGVGDGDYGYTF
.,15,TRBJ1-1,.,TRBV6-6,TGTGCCAGCAGTACCCCGGGACTCATTGGCACTGAAGCTTTCTTT,CASSTPGLIGTEAFF
.,14,TRBJ2-5,.,TRBV5-1,TGCGCCAGCAGCTTGGTGACAGCCCAAGAGACCCAGTACTTC,CASSLVTAQETQYF
.,15,TRBJ2-7,.,TRBV5-1,TGCGCCAGCAGCCAAAAAAGGGCGCTATCGGACGAGCAGTACTTC,CASSQKRALSDEQYF
.,15,TRBJ1-3,.,TRBV18,TGTGCCAGCTCACCATCGACCGGGACCCTTCACACCATATATTTT,CASSPSTGTLHTIYF
.,14,TRBJ1-2,.,TRBV7-6,TGTGCCAGCAGCTTAGGAGGTCCTTCCAATGGCTACACCTTC,CASSLGGPSNGYTF
.,15,TRBJ2-7,.,TRBV9,TGTGCCAGCAGCCCGCAGGAGGGGGCATACTACGAGCAGTACTTC,CASSPQEGAYYEQYF
.,12,TRBJ2-1,.,TRBV10-3,TGTGCCATTGCATTTTCCTACAATGAGCAGTTCTTC,CAIAFSYNEQFF
.,16,TRBJ2-3,TRBD2,TRBV7-6,TGTGCCAGCAGCCCGACAGGACTAGCGGGAGGAGATACGCAGTATTTT,CASSPTGLAGGDTQYF
once,17,TRBJ2-3,.,TRBV5-4,TGTGCCAGCAGCTTGGGAGGGTCGGCAGGCCGCTCAGATACGCAGTATTTT,CASSLGGSAGRSDTQYF
many,14,TRBJ2-5,TRBD1,TRBV7-2,TGTGCCAGCAGACAGACAGGGGGTGGGGAGACCCAGTACTTC,CASRQTGGGETQYF
.,14,TRBJ2-7,.,TRBV2,TGTGCCAGCAGTCCGAGGTTAGTTCCCGGGGGGCAGTACTTC,CASSPRLVPGGQYF
once,15,TRBJ2-4,.,TRBV18,TGTGCCAGCTCACCGACAGACATGTCCAAAAACATTCAGTACTTC,CASSPTDMSKNIQYF
.,11,TRBJ2-7,.,TRBV5-6,TGTGCCAGCAGCGTGGTCCTGGAGCAGTACTTC,CASSVVLEQYF
once,15,TRBJ2-7,TRBD2,TRBV13,TGTGCCAGCAGCTCACTAGCGGGAGGGAACTACGAGCAGTACTTC,CASSSLAGGNYEQYF
.,15,TRBJ2-2,.,TRBV7-8,TGTGCCAGCAGCTTGCGGGACTTTAACACCGGGGAGCTGTTTTTT,CASSLRDFNTGELFF
.,18,TRBJ2-3,TRBD2,TRBV10-3,TGTGCCATCAGTGAGAATGTAGCGGGAGGGTCTAGCACAGATACGCAGTATTTT,CAISENVAGGSSTDTQYF
.,16,TRBJ2-7,TRBD1,TRBV6-1,TGTGCCAGCAGTGAAGCCCAGGGGGCGCCGCTTTACGAGCAGTACTTC,CASSEAQGAPLYEQYF
.,11,TRBJ1-2,.,TRBV27,TGTGCCAGCAGGTGGGCGGGGGGCTACACCTTC,CASRWAGGYTF
few,15,TRBJ2-2,.,TRBV4-3,TGCGCCAGCAGCCGATCAGACGTGGTTGCCGGGGAGCTGTTTTTT,CASSRSDVVAGELFF
once,13,TRBJ1-2,.,TRBV7-6,TGTGCCAGCAGCTTAGATCAGGGCTATGGCTACACCTTC,CASSLDQGYGYTF
.,14,TRBJ2-1,.,TRBV2,TGTGCCAGCAGCGAGGCGCTAGCTCGGGGTGAGCAGTTCTTC,CASSEALARGEQFF
.,14,TRBJ1-2,.,TRBV27,TGTGCCAGCAGTAGGGGTGAGAGGGAATATGGCTACACCTTC,CASSRGEREYGYTF
once,15,TRBJ2-1,TRBD1,TRBV18,TGTGCCAGCTCACCAAGACAGGGATTGGACAATGAGCAGTTCTTC,CASSPRQGLDNEQFF
few,17,TRBJ2-1,.,TRBV9,TGTGCCAGCAGCGAACGGGACTCCGGGCTTTCCTACAATGAGCAGTTCTTC,CASSERDSGLSYNEQFF
few,12,TRBJ2-5,.,TRBV9,TGTGCCAGCAGCGTAGTCGGAGAGACCCAGTACTTC,CASSVVGETQYF
.,16,TRBJ2-5,.,TRBV6-1,TGTGCCAGCAGTGCCCGGGCCCAAAGGGCCCAAGAGACCCAGTACTTC,CASSARAQRAQETQYF
.,16,TRBJ2-1,TRBD2,TRBV10-3,TGTGCCATCAGGCAAACTAGCGGGAGCTCCTACAATGAGCAGTTCTTC,CAIRQTSGSSYNEQFF
.,13,TRBJ2-3,.,TRBV2,TGTGCCAGCAATATGGCGGTCACAGATACGCAGTATTTT,CASNMAVTDTQYF
.,14,TRBJ1-4,.,TRBV5-4,TGTGCCAGCAGCTTGGACAGAACTAATGAAAAACTGTTTTTT,CASSLDRTNEKLFF
.,14,TRBJ2-7,.,TRBV6-1,TGTGCCAGCAGTGAAGTAGGCGCTGGCTACGAGCAGTACTTC,CASSEVGAGYEQYF
.,14,TRBJ2-7,.,TRBV7-9,TGTGCCAGCAGCTTAGTTGTACAGGCCTACGAGCAGTACTTC,CASSLVVQAYEQYF
once,15,TRBJ1-5,.,TRBV5-6,TGTGCCAGCAGCTTGTGGGCGACTGGCAATCAGCCCCAGCATTTT,CASSLWATGNQPQHF
.,14,TRBJ2-1,TRBD2,TRBV5-1,TGCGCCAGCGGAGGCGGGAGGTCCTACAATGAGCAGTTCTTC,CASGGGRSYNEQFF
.,15,TRBJ1-2,TRBD1,TRBV7-2,TGTGCCAGCAGCTCCTCGCTGACAGGGTACTATGGCTACACCTTC,CASSSSLTGYYGYTF
.,15,TRBJ2-3,.,TRBV5-1,TGCGCCAGCAGCGCGACCCTTCAAAACACAGATACGCAGTATTTT,CASSATLQNTDTQYF
.,16,TRBJ2-2,.,TRBV7-9,TGTGCCAGCAGCTTCCAGGGGCCCACGAACACCGGGGAGCTGTTTTTT,CASSFQGPTNTGELFF
.,11,TRBJ2-1,.,TRBV7-8,TGTGCCAGCAGCTTAGTTGATGAGCAGTTCTTC,CASSLVDEQFF
.,15,TRBJ1-5,.,TRBV7-8,TGTGCCAGCAGCTTAGCCGGGGCCGGGGGTCAGCCCCAGCATTTT,CASSLAGAGGQPQHF
.,16,TRBJ2-1,.,TRBV5-1,TGCGCCAGCTCAGGGACCACCGGGGTTCTACACGCTGAGCAGTTCTTC,CASSGTTGVLHAEQFF
once,17,TRBJ2-2,TRBD2,TRBV11-2,TGTGCCAGCAGCTTGTACCTAGCGGGAGGAGGATACGGGGAGCTGTTTTTT,CASSLYLAGGGYGELFF
once,11,TRBJ2-7,.,TRBV20-1,TGCAGTGCCGGAGGGGTGTACGAGCAGTACTTC,CSAGGVYEQYF
once,12,TRBJ2-7,.,TRBV28,TGTGCCAGCAGTTTCCTTTACTACGAGCAGTACTTC,CASSFLYYEQYF